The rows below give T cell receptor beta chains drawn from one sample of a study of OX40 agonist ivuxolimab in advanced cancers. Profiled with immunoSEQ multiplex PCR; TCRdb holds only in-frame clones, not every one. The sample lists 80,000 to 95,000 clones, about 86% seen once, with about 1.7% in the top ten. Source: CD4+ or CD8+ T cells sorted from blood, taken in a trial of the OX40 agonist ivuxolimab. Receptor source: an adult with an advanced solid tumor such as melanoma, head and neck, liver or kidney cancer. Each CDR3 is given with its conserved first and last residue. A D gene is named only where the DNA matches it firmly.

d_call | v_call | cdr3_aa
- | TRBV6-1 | CASSEGRITLVYGYTF
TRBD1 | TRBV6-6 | CASSYQGARGETQYF
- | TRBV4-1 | CASRNTGRASYEQYF
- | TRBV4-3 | CASSQESRAYNEQFF
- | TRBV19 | CASSIGQGSAYNSPLHF
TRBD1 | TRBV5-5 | CASSQGQGLFMNTEAFF
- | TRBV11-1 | CASSQTAFNEKLFF
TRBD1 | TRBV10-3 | CAIRMDRGDNTGELFF
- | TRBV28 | CASSSPADTEAFF
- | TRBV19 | CASSYGTGRVADTQYF
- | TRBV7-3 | CASSLTGTDTQYF
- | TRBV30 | CAWSPLGGLEETQYF
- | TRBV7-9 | CASSYTSQGEKLFF
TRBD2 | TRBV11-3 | CASSSRTSGEETQYF
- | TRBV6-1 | CASRVDFSGANVLTF
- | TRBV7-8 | CASSYSQTVVNTEAFF
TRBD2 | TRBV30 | CAWSTVAGGPSDTQYF
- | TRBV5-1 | CASSSLGAYEQYF
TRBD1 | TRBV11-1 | CASSPNRGSQETQYF
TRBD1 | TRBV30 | CAWSVDRAAGETQYF
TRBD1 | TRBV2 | CASSDGTGVNQPQHF
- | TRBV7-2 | CASSLPGETQYF
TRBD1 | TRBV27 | CASSFRDGTDEKLFF
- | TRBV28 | CASSLPQLRPEAFF
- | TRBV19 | CASSKPGNQPQHF
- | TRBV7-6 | CASSLDGNSGNTIYF
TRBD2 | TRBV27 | CATQTSGGGYEQYF
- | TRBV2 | CASSEALLSNEKLFF
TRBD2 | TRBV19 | CASSIDLAGGAQYF
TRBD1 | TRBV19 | CASSISGQGHGYTF
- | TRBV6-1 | CASSEGAGANNSPLHF
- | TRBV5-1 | CASSLFRDGQETQYF
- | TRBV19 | CASSIGTQGLDPEAFF
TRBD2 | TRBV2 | CASSEVDGTSGGLSSYNEQFF
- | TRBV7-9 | CASSTNYGYTF
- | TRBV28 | CASSLIGSEKLFF
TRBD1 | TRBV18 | CASSPPDRVEAFF
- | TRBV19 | CASSIQNQPQHF
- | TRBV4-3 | CASSTHPDGDQPQHF
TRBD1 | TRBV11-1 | CASSSTGVETQYF
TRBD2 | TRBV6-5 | CASTSLAGSSYEQYF
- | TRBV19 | CASSRTGGPNSPLHF
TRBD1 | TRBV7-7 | CASSSTGSGQETQYF
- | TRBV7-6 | CASSLDPNQPQHF
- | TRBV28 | CASTLRLTELNEKLFF
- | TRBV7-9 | CASSLARSAPEAFF